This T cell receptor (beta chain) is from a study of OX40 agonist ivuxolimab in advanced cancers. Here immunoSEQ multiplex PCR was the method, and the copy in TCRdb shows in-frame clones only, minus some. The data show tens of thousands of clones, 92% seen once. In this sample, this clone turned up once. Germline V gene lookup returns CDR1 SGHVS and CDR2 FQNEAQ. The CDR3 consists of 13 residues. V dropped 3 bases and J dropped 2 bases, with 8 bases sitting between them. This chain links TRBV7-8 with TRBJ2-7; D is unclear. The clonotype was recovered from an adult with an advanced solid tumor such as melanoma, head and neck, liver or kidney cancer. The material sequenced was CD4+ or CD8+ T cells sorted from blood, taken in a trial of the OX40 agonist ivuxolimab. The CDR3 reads CASSFRVAYEQYF. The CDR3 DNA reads TGTGCCAGCAGCTTTAGGGTAGCCTACGAGCAGTACTTC.